This entry features one T cell receptor (beta chain) sequence. Its antigen is as yet unknown. This record belongs to a study of radiotherapy plus CTLA-4 blockade in lung cancer. Only in-frame clones appear in the TCRdb table, and some are missing; sequencing was by immunoSEQ multiplex PCR. The sample yields over 80,000 clones, 80% to 90% seen once. The study gave focal radiation plus ipilimumab CTLA-4 blockade to patients with chemo-refractory metastatic non-small-cell lung cancer. The study, taken as a whole, reports: After radiotherapy and ipilimumab, tumor-derived clones expanded in peripheral blood. Dynamics of early blood T cell clones, together with interferon-beta, were reportedly the best predictors of response.

V lost 2 bases and J lost 11, with 9 bases in between. The CDR3 length is 12 residues. Germline V gene lookup returns CDR1 LNHDA and CDR2 SQIVND (reference sequence). The material was peripheral blood, obtained from a patient treated with radiotherapy plus ipilimumab. This TCR was recovered from a human donor with non-small cell lung cancer who had stable disease on radiotherapy plus ipilimumab. The gene calls are TRBV19 and TRBJ1-4; no definite D call. The CDR3 reads CASSILGFKLFF. The DNA of the CDR3 is TGTGCCAGTAGTATACTAGGATTTAAACTGTTTTTT.